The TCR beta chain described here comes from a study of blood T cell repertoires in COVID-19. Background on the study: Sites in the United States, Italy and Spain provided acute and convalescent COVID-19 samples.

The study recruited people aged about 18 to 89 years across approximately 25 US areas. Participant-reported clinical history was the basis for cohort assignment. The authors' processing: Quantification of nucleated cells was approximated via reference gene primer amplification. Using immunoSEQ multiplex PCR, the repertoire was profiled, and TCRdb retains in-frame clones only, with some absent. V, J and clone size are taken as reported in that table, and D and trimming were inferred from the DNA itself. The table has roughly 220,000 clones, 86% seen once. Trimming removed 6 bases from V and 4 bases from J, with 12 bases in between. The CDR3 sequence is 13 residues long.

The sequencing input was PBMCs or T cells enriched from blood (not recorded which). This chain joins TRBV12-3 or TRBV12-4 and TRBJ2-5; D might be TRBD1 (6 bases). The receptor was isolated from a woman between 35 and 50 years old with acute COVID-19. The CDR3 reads CASRSGAGETQYF. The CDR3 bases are TGTGCCAGCAGATCAGGGGCGGGAGAGACCCAGTACTTC.